What follows are 3 T cell receptor beta chains derived from one specimen sequenced in a study of cytomegalovirus exposure and HLA in healthy donors. In the PCR, 60 Vbeta and 13 Jbeta primers were used. Sequencing used immunoSEQ multiplex PCR; TCRdb keeps in-frame clones, though not all of them. Here the sample spans under 100,000 clones, 65% to 90% being singletons. The sample comprised PBMCs. The receptors shown here come from a woman aged 70-85 years in good health and CMV-seropositive.

The CDR3 bases are TGTGCCAGCAGCTTAACCCGGGGACAGGCACATCAGCCCCAGCATTTT. Translated: CASSLTRGQAHQPQHF. The chain carries TRBV21-1 and TRBJ1-5; the table's D call TRBD1 went unverified against the DNA. TRBV21-1 is an annotated pseudogene. This CDR3 region has 16 residues.

This clone was picked up a small number of times. The rearrangement joins TRBV10-3 to TRBJ1-1; the D gene is possibly TRBD1 (5 bases). Trimming removed 11 bases at V and 0 bases at J, with 10 bases between. The length of the CDR3 is 12 residues. Germline-derived CDR1 and CDR2 are ENHRY and SYGVKD. The CDR3 sequence: CASGLMNTEAFF. Here the CDR3 DNA reads TGTGCCTCAGGGCTAATGAACACTGAAGCTTTCTTT.

The V gene is TRBV10-3, the J gene TRBJ1-2; 7 bases line up with TRBD1. The junction had 5 bases not matched to a gene; V was cut back by 6 bases and J by 1 base. Germline V gene data show CDR1 as ENHRY and CDR2 as SYGVKD. This CDR3 contains 14 residues. CDR3 bases: TGTGCCATCAGCAGACAGGGAATTAACTATGGCTACACCTTC. Translated: CAISRQGINYGYTF.